This TCR beta chain was sequenced during a study of OX40 agonist ivuxolimab in advanced cancers. Across the study: Prior checkpoint blockade (anti-PD-1, anti-PD-L1 or anti-CTLA-4) was permitted; approximately 41% had it. Study findings and constraints: Patients with a partial response at 0.1-3.0 mg/kg had among the lowest clonal expansion.

Data came from immunoSEQ multiplex PCR; TCRdb stores just in-frame clones and leaves some out. Among around 26,000 clones listed, roughly 80% were seen once. The CDR3 has 13 residues. Germline V gives CDR1 MGHDK, CDR2 SYGVNS. V lost 10 bases, J lost 3 bases, and 8 bases stayed unmatched. As concerns this clone: What it recognizes is unknown.

The clonotype was recovered from an adult with an advanced solid tumor such as melanoma, head and neck, liver or kidney cancer. The sample here was CD4+ or CD8+ T cells sorted from blood, taken in a trial of the OX40 agonist ivuxolimab. The rearrangement joins TRBV25-1 to TRBJ1-2; TRBD1 aligns across 7 bases. The CDR3 loop is CATRGGPYYGYTF. The CDR3 bases are TGTGCCACACGAGGGGGCCCTTACTATGGCTACACCTTC.